These 10 T cell receptor beta chains share one sample of origin, sequenced in a study of TIL therapy for anti-PD-1-resistant metastatic lung cancer. Sequencing used immunoSEQ v3. TCRdb's table, derived via immunoSEQ multiplex PCR, lists solely in-frame clones and lacks some. This sample carries about 100,000 clones, 65% of them seen once, and the ten largest clones take about a tenth. Specified time point: pre-treatment sample, taken before nivolumab and TIL therapy. Tumor tissue came from excised metastases, mostly pleural nodules or supraclavicular lymph nodes. Specimen: tumor tissue, collected at baseline. The receptors were sampled from a person between 25 and 79 years old with non-small cell lung cancer.

This chain links TRBV12-3 or TRBV12-4 with TRBJ2-7; a weak D match, TRBD1 (6 bases). Trimming took 3 bases from V and 3 from J, leaving 9 bases between them. CDR3 length equals 13 residues. The CDR3 spells CASSFRTDYEQYF. CDR3 nucleotides: TGTGCCAGCAGTTTTAGGACAGACTACGAGCAGTACTTC.

V is TRBV6-4 and J is TRBJ2-1, with 8 bases lining up with TRBD2. The CDR3 totals 15 residues. The trim removed 6 bases at V and 4 bases at J, leaving 8 bases unmatched. Germline V gene sequence: CDR1 MRHNA, CDR2 SNTAGT. CDR3 nucleotide sequence: TGTGCCAGCAGCGTAATAGCGGGGACTTACAATGAGCAGTTCTTC. Translated, it gives CASSVIAGTYNEQFF.

The rearrangement links TRBV27 to TRBJ1-4; D is ambiguous. The CDR3 contains 14 residues. Germline V lookup: CDR1 MNHEY, CDR2 SMNVEV (reference sequence). V lost 0 bases and J 8 bases, leaving 10 bases between the germline ends. The CDR3 spells CASSLSEHREKLFF. The CDR3 coding sequence is TGTGCCAGCAGTTTATCGGAACATAGAGAAAAACTGTTTTTT.

This clone turned up a few times. The chain has TRBV28 and TRBJ1-4, with TRBD1 as a possible D gene (5 bases). CDR1 MDHEN and CDR2 SYDVKM come from the germline V gene. Trimming cost V 5 bases and J 4 bases, with 17 bases left between them. There are 16 residues in the CDR3. The CDR3 reads CASSQDITGLNEKLFF. For the CDR3, the DNA is TGTGCCAGCAGTCAAGACATTACAGGACTTAATGAAAAACTGTTTTTT.

The rearrangement links TRBV9 to TRBJ1-5, with D unresolved. V lost 4 bases and J 9 bases, leaving 17 bases between the germline ends. This CDR3 spans 14 amino acids. Germline CDR1 reads SGDLS; CDR2 reads YYNGEE. CDR3 sequence (DNA): TGTGCCAGCAGCCTCGAGGCCCTAGCAGGGCCCCAGCATTTT. Translating gives CASSLEALAGPQHF.

The chain carries TRBV28 and TRBJ1-2; D ambiguous. The germline V and J ends were trimmed by 6 bases and 8 bases, with 13 bases remaining between them. CDR1 is MDHEN and CDR2 is SYDVKM in the germline V gene. CDR3 length equals 12 residues. The chain's CDR3 is CASRITVGGYTF. CDR3 coding DNA: TGTGCCAGCAGAATTACAGTGGGCGGCTACACCTTC.

The V and J genes are TRBV10-1 and TRBJ2-2; 8 bases fit TRBD2. This CDR3 is built from 18 residues. CDR1 is WNHNN and CDR2 is SYGVQD in the germline V gene (reference sequence). The V and J ends lost 0 bases and 2 bases, in that order; junction bases with no gene match: 8. The CDR3 DNA is TGCGCCAGCAGTGAGTCGAAGTACGGGAGGGCTAACACCGGGGAGCTGTTTTTT. Protein product: CASSESKYGRANTGELFF.

This clone was counted a few times. The V and J genes are TRBV7-3 and TRBJ1-3, with a tentative D call TRBD1 (5 bases). Germline CDR1 SGHTA, CDR2 FQGTGA. The ends were cut back, 6 bases at V and 6 bases at J, with 12 bases in the middle. This CDR3 spans 13 amino acids. The chain's CDR3 is CASRRSGANTIYF. As DNA, the CDR3 is TGTGCCAGCAGGCGGTCCGGGGCAAACACCATATATTTT.

The chain is built from TRBV10-1 and TRBJ2-1; 9 nucleotides match TRBD1. The CDR3 consists of 14 residues. The ends lost 5 bases at V and 5 bases at J; junction bases unmatched: 4. Germline V lookup: CDR1 WNHNN, CDR2 SYGVQD (reference sequence). This chain's CDR3 is CASSPGTGHNEQFF. The CDR3 DNA sequence: TGCGCCAGCAGTCCCGGGACAGGGCACAATGAGCAGTTCTTC.

The rearrangement joins TRBV2 to TRBJ2-3; D not certain. Germline V lookup: CDR1 SNHLY, CDR2 FYNNEI. This CDR3 comprises 14 residues. With 1 base removed from V and 0 bases from J, the gap between germline ends came to 5 bases. CDR3 region: CASSEDLSTDTQYF. CDR3 bases: TGTGCCAGCAGTGAAGACCTTAGCACAGATACGCAGTATTTT.